The 4 T cell receptor beta chains below were found in one sample sequenced in a study of T cells in tuberculosis. This table comes from immunoSEQ multiplex PCR, and its TCRdb copy is limited to in-frame clones, with some not included. The sample has tens of thousands of clones; 95% to 98% are singletons. The sequenced sample was PBMCs. These receptors all come from a donor aged 10-30 years with latent tuberculosis or without tuberculosis infection.

The chain links TRBV6-5 to TRBJ2-1; 7 bases fit TRBD2. The trim removed 7 bases at V and 5 bases at J, leaving 11 bases unmatched. CDR1 and CDR2 from the germline V gene are MNHEY and SVGAGI. The CDR3 has 15 residues. The CDR3 nucleotides are TGTGCCAGCACCAAGAGGTTAGCGGGCGACAATGAGCAGTTCTTC. Translation gives CASTKRLAGDNEQFF.

The chain employs TRBV5-1 and TRBJ2-1; possible D gene TRBD1, 6 bases. The CDR3 spans 13 residues. Germline CDR1 is SGHRS and CDR2 is YFSETQ. Trimming took off 0 bases at V and 8 bases at J, with 9 bases between the two ends. The CDR3 loop reads CASSLVDSYEQFF. The CDR3 bases are TGCGCCAGCAGCTTGGTGGACAGTTATGAGCAGTTCTTC.

The chain recombines TRBV10-1 with TRBJ2-3, with D unresolved. Germline lookup yields CDR1 WNHNN and CDR2 SYGVQD (reference sequence). Trimming removed 5 bases at V and 3 bases at J, with 6 bases between. The CDR3 is made up of 12 amino acids. This CDR3 reads CASSTRTDTQYF. The CDR3 DNA follows: TGCGCCAGCAGTACTCGGACAGATACGCAGTATTTT.

The V and J genes are TRBV2 and TRBJ2-1; 14 positions agree with TRBD2. The germline V gene has CDR1 SNHLY and CDR2 FYNNEI. This CDR3 region has 18 residues. The V gene end was trimmed by 7 bases and the J gene end by 6 bases; junction bases not matched to a gene: 14. The CDR3 reads CASIYPGLAGDPSNEQFF. CDR3 nucleotides: TGTGCCAGCATATACCCGGGACTAGCGGGAGATCCCTCCAATGAGCAGTTCTTC.